This T cell receptor beta chain was observed in a study of blood T cell repertoires in COVID-19. For the study at large: Sites in the United States, Italy and Spain provided acute and convalescent COVID-19 samples. Sources were T cells, B-cell-depleted T cells, or PBMCs; the material itself was cDNA or gDNA.

This clone was counted only a few times. The germline V gene has CDR1 SEHNR and CDR2 FQNEAQ (reference sequence). The CDR3 length is 15 residues. Unmatched junction bases numbered 8, after V lost 5 bases and J lost 4 bases. The authors' processing: Amplification of reference gene primers provided the estimated nucleated cell counts. Assay used: immunoSEQ multiplex PCR; TCRdb lists only in-frame clones, some missing. V and J calls and clone size are copied from that table; D and trimming were computed from the DNA. The sample consists of 200,000 to 250,000 clones, roughly 85% of them appearing once. The chain couples TRBV7-9 to TRBJ1-1; 9 positions agree with TRBD1. Specimen: peripheral blood. The source is a woman of 80 years or more with acute or convalescent COVID-19. This CDR3 reads CASSENRGRGTEAFF. For the CDR3, the DNA is TGTGCCAGCAGCGAAAACAGGGGGCGCGGCACTGAAGCTTTCTTT.